This TCR beta chain was sequenced during a study of blood T cell repertoires in COVID-19. About the research overall: COVID-19 samples collected from the United States, Italy and Spain covered acute and convalescent phases.

Seattle's cohort entered during active infection and was followed longitudinally. Generated by immunoSEQ multiplex PCR, the TCRdb table keeps only in-frame clones and is missing some. This sample has roughly 57,000 clones, with 80% found just once. The CDR3 consists of 12 residues. Germline V lookup: CDR1 MNHEY, CDR2 SMNVEV (reference sequence). Trimming pared 3 bases from V and 11 bases from J, leaving 13 bases between. The sample taken for sequencing was peripheral blood. The sequence derives from a man aged 30-40 years with COVID-19, enrolled during active disease. The gene calls are TRBV27 and TRBJ1-1, with no clear D. This chain's CDR3 is CASSFRGAVAFF. CDR3 DNA sequence: TGTGCCAGCAGTTTTAGAGGTGCCGTGGCTTTCTTT.